The 19 T cell receptor beta chains reported below all come from one sample, sequenced in a study of T cell repertoires in cytomegalovirus infection. MiXCR was run by TCRdb on the reads, yielding one entry per CDR3 protein. The table lists about 130,000 distinct CDR3 sequences, about 24% of them singletons. No antigen has been assigned to these receptors. Sequencing input: PBMCs, sequenced either directly or after in vitro stimulation (not recorded which). Receptors were obtained from a human donor in good health (CMV status not recorded). Some clones in this sample may be carry-over from other donors' samples.

This clonotype was seen ten or more times. The chain combines TRBV7-2 with TRBJ2-4; D is unresolved. Germline V CDR1 and CDR2: SGHTA, FQGNSA. The V gene lost 3 bases and the J gene lost 8 bases, with 11 bases spanning the gap. There are 13 residues in the CDR3. This CDR3 is CASSFSLGDIQYF. In DNA form, the CDR3 reads TGTGCCAGCAGCTTTTCGCTGGGTGACATTCAGTACTTC.

This clonotype was seen more than once but under ten times. The chain links TRBV27 to TRBJ1-4; 9 positions match TRBD1. The CDR3 runs 15 residues. V shed 7 bases, J shed 8 bases, and the junction held 11 bases outside the gene matches. CDR1 is MNHEY, CDR2 SMNVEV, per germline (reference sequence). The CDR3 loop reads CASTYRGRKDEKLFF. The CDR3 DNA sequence: TGTGCCAGCACATACAGGGGGCGGAAAGACGAAAAACTGTTTTTT. The whole variable domain, filled in from reference TRBV27 and TRBJ1-4, reads EAQVTQNPRYLITVTGKKLTVTCSQNMNHEYMSWYRQDPGLGLRQIYYSMNVEVTDKGDVPEGYKVSRKEKRNFPLILESPSPNQTSLYFCASTYRGRKDEKLFFGSGTQLSVL.

This clonotype has a single count. The chain uses TRBV2 and TRBJ1-5; D not certain. Germline CDR1 and CDR2: SNHLY and FYNNEI. With 6 bases removed from V and 0 bases from J, the gap between germline ends came to 9 bases. The CDR3 contains 14 residues. The CDR3 region is CASRPTASNQPQHF. The DNA of the CDR3 is TGTGCCAGCAGGCCTACAGCTAGCAATCAGCCCCAGCATTTT.

Ten or more counts support this clonotype. The chain recombines TRBV7-2 with TRBJ2-3; 9 nucleotides match TRBD1. The CDR3 sequence is 16 residues long. CDR1 and CDR2 from the germline V gene are SGHTA and FQGNSA. V shed 4 bases, J shed 2 bases, and the junction held 7 bases outside the gene matches. The CDR3 region is CASSYRGQGHTDTQYF. The DNA for the CDR3 is TGTGCCAGCAGCTACCGTGGACAGGGGCACACAGATACGCAGTATTTT.

The genes are TRBV12-3 or TRBV12-4 and TRBJ1-3; D remains ambiguous. V was pared by 7 bases and J by 0 bases, with 13 bases between. CDR3 length: 15 amino acids. CDR3 residues: CASTLSRSSGNTIYF. CDR3 coding DNA: TGTGCCAGCACCTTGAGCAGGAGCTCTGGAAACACCATATATTTT.

This chain links TRBV20-1 with TRBJ1-4; unclear D gene. V gave up 0 bases and J gave up 0 bases, with 8 bases separating them. The germline CDR1 and CDR2 sequences are DFQATT and SNEGSKA (reference sequence). CDR3 size: 15 residues. The CDR3 protein is CSAREWGSTNEKLFF. CDR3 DNA sequence: TGCAGTGCTAGAGAGTGGGGATCAACTAATGAAAAACTGTTTTTT.

The rearrangement links TRBV9 to TRBJ1-2; 11 nucleotides align to TRBD1. The ends lost 3 bases at V and 3 bases at J; junction bases unmatched: 7. From germline, CDR1 is SGDLS and CDR2 YYNGEE. The CDR3 has 16 residues. DNA for the CDR3: TGTGCCAGCAGCGGGACAGGGGGCAGTTCGTACTATGGCTACACCTTC. Amino acids: CASSGTGGSSYYGYTF. Full variable domain (rest looked up from reference TRBV9 and TRBJ1-2): DSGVTQTPKHLITATGQRVTLRCSPRSGDLSVYWYQQSLDQGLQFLIQYYNGEERAKGNILERFSAQQFPDLHSELNLSSLELGDSALYFCASSGTGGSSYYGYTFGSGTRLTVV.

This clonotype has at least ten counts. This chain connects TRBV7-9 to TRBJ2-1; D gene ambiguous. V dropped 6 bases and J dropped 1 base, with 19 bases sitting between them. Germline V gene data show CDR1 as SEHNR and CDR2 as FQNEAQ (reference sequence). This CDR3 is built from 17 residues. The chain's CDR3 is CASRDAIGDWSYNEQFF. The DNA for the CDR3 is TGTGCCAGCAGAGATGCTATAGGAGATTGGTCCTACAATGAGCAGTTCTTC.

The chain is built from TRBV12-3 or TRBV12-4 and TRBJ2-5, with D maybe TRBD2 (6 bases). V was shortened by 5 bases and J by 2 bases, with 12 bases between the two germline ends. The CDR3 is 14 residues long. The DNA of the CDR3 is TGTGCCAGCAGTGATATAGGAGGGCAAGAGACCCAGTACTTC. Translating gives CASSDIGGQETQYF.

The chain is built from TRBV7-9 and TRBJ2-1; 8 nucleotides match TRBD2. Germline V gene data show CDR1 as SEHNR and CDR2 as FQNEAQ (reference sequence). Losses at the gene ends were 1 base for V and 6 bases for J; bases not matched to a gene: 11. CDR3 size: 17 residues. The CDR3 protein is CASSLVSSGVASNEQFF. Here the CDR3 DNA reads TGTGCCAGCAGCTTAGTTAGTAGCGGGGTCGCCAGCAATGAGCAGTTCTTC. Looking up the rest from reference TRBV7-9 and TRBJ2-1 gives the full variable domain: DTGVSQNPRHKITKRGQNVTFRCDPISEHNRLYWYRQTLGQGPEFLTYFQNEAQLEKSRLLSDRFSAERPKGSFSTLEIQRTEQGDSAMYLCASSLVSSGVASNEQFFGPGTRLTVL.

This sequence joins TRBV27 and TRBJ2-1; D gene ambiguous. V was clipped by 2 bases and J by 2 bases, with 13 bases between them. The CDR3 sequence is 16 residues long. The germline gives CDR1 MNHEY, CDR2 SMNVEV (reference sequence). The CDR3 bases are TGTGCCAGCAGTTTAGACGACCCGGGCCCCTACAATGAGCAGTTCTTC. Translation gives CASSLDDPGPYNEQFF.

The sample holds a few counts of this clonotype. The chain recombines TRBV7-6 with TRBJ2-1, with D hard to call. V gave up 4 bases and J gave up 8 bases, with 15 bases separating them. CDR3 length: 14 residues. Germline assignment: CDR1 SGHVS and CDR2 FNYEAQ. CDR3 loop: CASSSRRFGYEQFF. The CDR3 bases are TGTGCCAGCAGCTCACGGCGATTCGGCTATGAGCAGTTCTTC.

This clonotype was observed at least ten times. The rearrangement links TRBV6-5 to TRBJ2-7, with D possibly TRBD2 on 5 matching bases. CDR1 MNHEY and CDR2 SVGAGI come from the germline V gene. Deletions cut 2 bases from V and 5 bases from J, with 10 bases between. The CDR3 is 13 amino acids. For the CDR3, the DNA is TGTGCCAGCAGTTACCGGGGTTACCACGAGCAGTACTTC. Amino acid sequence: CASSYRGYHEQYF.

The rearrangement links TRBV19 to TRBJ1-2; 8 bases align to TRBD1. The CDR3 length is 15 residues. Germline lookup yields CDR1 LNHDA and CDR2 SQIVND (reference sequence). Trimming removed 1 base from V and 4 bases from J; junction bases left unmatched: 5. The CDR3 sequence: CASSIGPGGVYGYTF. The DNA for the CDR3 is TGTGCCAGTAGTATAGGGCCAGGGGGCGTCTATGGCTACACCTTC. The whole variable domain, filled in from reference TRBV19 and TRBJ1-2, reads DGGITQSPKYLFRKEGQNVTLSCEQNLNHDAMYWYRQDPGQGLRLIYYSQIVNDFQKGDIAEGYSVSREKKESFPLTVTSAQKNPTAFYLCASSIGPGGVYGYTFGSGTRLTVV.

This clonotype came up many times. The rearrangement uses TRBV7-2 and TRBJ2-1, with 10 nucleotides matching TRBD1. Trimming at V came to 4 bases and at J to 12 bases, leaving 18 bases not matched to a gene. The V gene's germline CDR1 is SGHTA and CDR2 FQGNSA. This CDR3 has 17 amino acids. The chain's CDR3 is CASSSDRRDRGLMRQFF. The CDR3 nucleotides read TGTGCCAGCAGCTCGGATCGCCGGGACAGGGGTTTAATGAGGCAGTTCTTC. The entire variable domain, with the rest obtained from reference TRBV7-2 and TRBJ2-1, is as follows: GAGVSQSPSNKVTEKGKDVELRCDPISGHTALYWYRQSLGQGLEFLIYFQGNSAPDKSGLPSDRFSAERTGGSVSTLTIQRTQQEDSAVYLCASSSDRRDRGLMRQFFGPGTRLTVL.

This clonotype was detected many times. The rearrangement uses TRBV7-2 and TRBJ1-1, with 8 bases that match TRBD1. Germline CDR1 SGHTA, CDR2 FQGNSA. The CDR3 runs to 16 residues. With 2 bases clipped from V and 0 bases from J, the junction kept 5 bases outside the gene matches. The CDR3 DNA reads TGTGCCAGCAGCTTAACGGGACAGGCAATGAACACTGAAGCTTTCTTT. This gives the protein CASSLTGQAMNTEAFF.

Comment on this clonotype: Germline and junction disagree at one end, which may indicate a read error. This chain connects TRBV29-1 to TRBJ1-4, with a possible D match to TRBD1 (5 bases). Germline V gene data show CDR1 as SQVTM and CDR2 as ANQGSEA. This CDR3 has 13 residues. As DNA, the CDR3 is TGCAGCGTTGCGAGGACAACCAATGAAAAACTGTTTTTT. This codes for CSVARTTNEKLFF.

This sequence joins TRBV19 and TRBJ1-2, with 7 bases fitting TRBD1. The CDR3 is made up of 15 amino acids. J gave up 4 bases and V 7 bases, and 12 bases lay outside the gene matches. The germline gives CDR1 LNHDA, CDR2 SQIVND (reference sequence). The CDR3 protein is CASTVIPGQIYGYTF. CDR3 bases: TGTGCCAGTACCGTAATACCGGGACAGATCTATGGCTACACCTTC.

This clonotype was counted a few times. In DNA, the CDR3 is TGTGCCAGCAGTTTTCTTCTGGGACAGCGGAATGAGCAGTTCTTC. Residues: CASSFLLGQRNEQFF. V is TRBV28 and J is TRBJ2-1, with 7 bases that match TRBD1. Germline V CDR1 and CDR2: MDHEN, SYDVKM. V lost 3 bases and J lost 7; bases outside the gene matches: 9. This CDR3 has 15 amino acids.